Below, 23 T cell receptor beta chains from the same sample are listed, as sequenced in a study of blood T cell repertoires in COVID-19. TCRdb's table, derived via immunoSEQ multiplex PCR, lists solely in-frame clones and lacks some. This table holds roughly 90,000 clones, 70% to 90% found once. The specimen sequenced was peripheral blood. The receptor set was obtained from a man in his forties with acute or convalescent COVID-19.

The V and J genes are TRBV5-4 and TRBJ2-7, with 8 positions matching TRBD2. The CDR3 totals 15 residues. V dropped 0 bases and J dropped 3; count of bases not matched to a gene: 5. Germline assignment: CDR1 SGHNT and CDR2 YYREEE (reference sequence). The CDR3 nucleotides read TGTGCCAGCAGCTTGGCGGGACTAGGCTTCTACGAGCAGTACTTC. It is translated as CASSLAGLGFYEQYF. The complete variable domain, with remaining parts taken from reference TRBV5-4 and TRBJ2-7, reads ETGVTQSPTHLIKTRGQQVTLRCSSQSGHNTVSWYQQALGQGPQFIFQYYREEENGRGNFPPRFSGLQFPNYSSELNVNALELDDSALYLCASSLAGLGFYEQYFGPGTRLTVT.

The rearrangement links TRBV27 to TRBJ2-5; maybe TRBD1 (6 bases). The V and J ends lost 0 bases and 5 bases respectively, with 10 bases between them. The CDR3 spans 14 residues. Germline V gene data show CDR1 as MNHEY and CDR2 as SMNVEV (reference sequence). Written as DNA, the CDR3 is TGTGCCAGCAGTTTATCTTCCAGGGGCGAGACCCAGTACTTC. It translates to CASSLSSRGETQYF.

V gene TRBV29-1 combines with J gene TRBJ1-2, with no clear D. Trimming stripped 4 bases from V and 2 bases from J, with 14 bases between. This CDR3 region has 14 residues. Per the germline V gene, CDR1 is SQVTM and CDR2 is ANQGSEA. CDR3: CSVASGVRNYGYTF. The CDR3, as DNA: TGCAGCGTTGCCTCCGGGGTTCGCAACTATGGCTACACCTTC.

The V call is TRBV5-1, the J call TRBJ2-7; 7 bases map to TRBD1. Germline assignment: CDR1 SGHRS and CDR2 YFSETQ. Losses at the gene ends were 3 bases for V and 0 bases for J; bases not matched to a gene: 6. The CDR3 has 15 residues. As DNA, the CDR3 is TGCGCCAGCAGCTCGCGGACAGGTTTCTCCTACGAGCAGTACTTC. This gives the protein CASSSRTGFSYEQYF.

This rearrangement joins TRBV29-1 to TRBJ2-1, with 9 nucleotides matching TRBD1. V lost 4 bases, J lost 4 bases, and 8 bases stayed unmatched. CDR3 length: 15 residues. The germline V gene has CDR1 SQVTM and CDR2 ANQGSEA. The CDR3 bases are TGCAGCGTTGCGGATATGGACAGGGGATACAATGAGCAGTTCTTC. This sequence encodes CSVADMDRGYNEQFF.

This clone was seen only once. With a much larger clone just one base away, this may be a read error. The genes are TRBV27 and TRBJ1-2, with D perhaps matching TRBD1 (6 bases). With 5 bases removed from V and 6 bases from J, the gap between germline ends came to 19 bases. This CDR3 spans 15 amino acids. CDR1 MNHEY and CDR2 SMNVEV come from the germline V gene (reference sequence). The CDR3 here is CASSPGSGGLNGYTF. DNA of the CDR3: TGTGCCAGCAGTCCGGGATCGGGGGGGCTAAATGGCTACACCTTC.

The V call is TRBV20-1, the J call TRBJ2-1; the match to TRBD2 covers 8 bases. Trimming removed 3 bases from V and 1 base from J; junction bases left unmatched: 5. Germline V gene data show CDR1 as DFQATT and CDR2 as SNEGSKA (reference sequence). The CDR3 length is 15 residues. In nucleotides, the CDR3 is TGCAGTGCTAGTGAACTAGCGGAGTCCTACAATGAGCAGTTCTTC. This sequence encodes CSASELAESYNEQFF.

This clone has a single count. This sequence joins TRBV19 and TRBJ1-6, with a weak D call TRBD1 (5 bases). CDR3 length equals 14 residues. The V end lost 9 bases, the J end lost 9 bases, and 18 bases lay between the germline ends. Germline V lookup: CDR1 LNHDA, CDR2 SQIVND (reference sequence). The CDR3: CASTQGSGSSPLHF. CDR3 DNA: TGTGCCAGCACTCAGGGTTCAGGGTCTTCACCCCTCCACTTT.

This sequence joins TRBV7-2 and TRBJ1-1; tentatively, D is TRBD1 (6 bases). The V gene's germline CDR1 is SGHTA and CDR2 FQGNSA. The CDR3 contains 13 residues. V dropped 1 base and J dropped 4 bases, with 7 bases sitting between them. The DNA of the CDR3 is TGTGCCAGCAGCTTAGGACAGGCCACTGAAGCTTTCTTT. The encoded protein is CASSLGQATEAFF.

This clone was counted once. The genes are TRBV6-6 and TRBJ2-7; a possible D gene is TRBD2 (6 bases). The CDR3 runs to 15 residues. V shed 0 bases and J shed 0 bases, with 9 bases lying between them. From germline, CDR1 is MNHNY and CDR2 SVGAGI (reference sequence). CDR3 sequence (DNA): TGTGCCAGCAGTTACTCGGGGGGTAGCTCCTACGAGCAGTACTTC. As protein: CASSYSGGSSYEQYF.

The CDR3 reads CASAVSNEQFF. CDR3 coding DNA: TGTGCCAGCGCGGTCTCCAATGAGCAGTTCTTC. This chain links TRBV2 with TRBJ2-1, with D unclear. Germline V gene sequence: CDR1 SNHLY, CDR2 FYNNEI. The CDR3 is 11 residues long. Trimming pared 8 bases from V and 6 bases from J, leaving 8 bases between.

The gene calls are TRBV3-1 (or the pseudogene TRBV3-2) and TRBJ1-1, with D uncertain. Per germline, CDR1 LGHDT and CDR2 YNNKEL (reference sequence). The CDR3 is 14 residues long. Trimming cost V 5 bases and J 4 bases, with 14 bases left between them. CDR3 residues: CASSSRHGSTEAFF. DNA for the CDR3: TGTGCCAGCAGCTCAAGACATGGGAGCACTGAAGCTTTCTTT.

The chain couples TRBV5-4 to TRBJ1-3, with D possibly TRBD1 on 5 matching bases. The length of the CDR3 is 16 residues. Between the trimmed V and J ends, which lost 1 base and 1 base, there was a span of 12 bases. CDR1 is SGHNT and CDR2 is YYREEE in the germline V gene (reference sequence). The CDR3 coding sequence is TGTGCCAGCAGCTTGTTTGACAGAATGTCTGGAAACACCATATATTTT. Translated: CASSLFDRMSGNTIYF.

The CDR3 here is CASSAGTLTYEQYF. The CDR3, as DNA: TGTGCCAGCAGCGCCGGGACATTAACCTACGAGCAGTACTTC. The J gene is TRBJ2-7, the V gene TRBV6-5; possible D gene TRBD1, 6 bases. There are 14 residues in the CDR3. Trimming took 6 bases from V and 2 from J, leaving 14 bases between them. CDR1 and CDR2 from the germline V gene are MNHEY and SVGAGI.

The chain joins TRBV10-2 to TRBJ1-2, with a weak D call TRBD1 (6 bases). V was cut by 8 bases and J by 4 bases, with 17 bases left in between. Germline V CDR1 and CDR2: WSHSY, SAAADI. CDR3 length: 14 amino acids. Here the CDR3 DNA reads TGCGCCAGCGGGGGCCGGCAGGACCTCTATGGCTACACCTTC. Its translation is CASGGRQDLYGYTF.

This clone was detected only a few times. The chain uses TRBV19 and TRBJ2-1; 9 nucleotides line up with TRBD1. In germline, CDR1 is LNHDA, CDR2 SQIVND (reference sequence). This CDR3 is built from 13 residues. With V trimmed by 6 bases and J by 7 bases, 4 bases remained unmatched. CDR3 protein: CASRGQGVNEQFF. The CDR3 DNA is TGTGCCAGTAGGGGACAGGGCGTTAATGAGCAGTTCTTC.

This sequence joins TRBV5-1 and TRBJ1-4; D not resolved. The length of the CDR3 is 16 residues. The V end was cut by 0 bases, the J end by 0 bases, with 9 bases between. From germline, CDR1 is SGHRS and CDR2 YFSETQ. The DNA of the CDR3 is TGCGCCAGCAGCTTGGAGTCAGTCTCAACTAATGAAAAACTGTTTTTT. This translates into CASSLESVSTNEKLFF.

The chain joins TRBV13 to TRBJ2-7; 14 bases are shared with TRBD2. Germline CDR1 reads PRHDT; CDR2 reads FYEKMQ (reference sequence). The CDR3 runs to 18 residues. J was trimmed by 6 bases and V by 5 bases; bases with no gene match: 15. Written as DNA, the CDR3 is TGTGCCAGCAGCGATAGGACTAGCGGGGGGCCAGGCGTAGGCGAGCAGTACTTC. Its translation is CASSDRTSGGPGVGEQYF.

The V and J genes are TRBV7-8 and TRBJ2-6, with TRBD1 as a possible D gene (6 bases). Trimming shortened V by 5 bases and J by 0 bases, and 11 bases separated the two germline ends. The CDR3 covers 16 residues. CDR1 is SGHVS, CDR2 FQNEAQ, per germline. The CDR3 coding sequence is TGTGCCAGCAGCCCGGGACATCTCTCTGGGGCCAACGTCCTGACTTTC. It yields the protein CASSPGHLSGANVLTF.

The chain joins TRBV18 to TRBJ1-2; perhaps TRBD1 as D (5 bases). Per the germline V gene, CDR1 is KGHSH and CDR2 is LQKENI. Trimming took 3 bases from V and 3 from J, leaving 14 bases between them. The CDR3 has 15 residues. The CDR3 nucleotides read TGTGCCAGCTCACCGTCCAAAGGGGAGGACTATGGCTACACCTTC. Its protein product is CASSPSKGEDYGYTF.

The CDR3 DNA reads as TGTGCCAGTAGTATCGCACTAGCGGGAGGGAATGAGCAGTTCTTC. Encoded protein: CASSIALAGGNEQFF. The gene calls are TRBV19 and TRBJ2-1; 13 bases are a match to TRBD2. This CDR3 is 15 amino acids long. The germline CDR1 and CDR2 sequences are LNHDA and SQIVND (reference sequence). V dropped 3 bases and J dropped 7; count of bases not matched to a gene: 3.

The CDR3 nucleotides are TGTGCCAGCAGCTTGGAAAAACGTTCGACAGAGCAGTTCTTC. Translating it yields CASSLEKRSTEQFF. The genes are TRBV5-6 and TRBJ2-1; D is ambiguous. V lost 0 bases and J lost 10, with 14 bases in between. From germline, CDR1 is SGHDT and CDR2 YYEEEE. The CDR3 extends over 14 amino acids.

The chain links TRBV5-1 to TRBJ1-3; D gene unclear. The CDR3 totals 14 residues. Germline V gives CDR1 SGHRS, CDR2 YFSETQ. V shed 4 bases and J shed 4 bases, with 12 bases lying between them. CDR3 loop: CASSPEVRGNTIYF. The CDR3 coding sequence is TGCGCCAGCAGCCCAGAGGTTCGCGGAAACACCATATATTTT.